Included here is one T cell receptor (beta chain) sequence, with context. This entry is derived from a study of Ad26.COV2.S vaccination and SARS-CoV-2 variants. The table came from immunoSEQ multiplex PCR; TCRdb's copy has only in-frame clones and leaves some out. The table records about 470,000 clones, 80% to 95% of them present only once. Regarding treatment: some 20 received Ad26.COV2.S at low or high dose, single or two shots; about 5 received placebo; per-sample allocation not given. Samples analyzed were those drawn on day 63 after the first vaccine or placebo injection. The donor was a Boston adult aged 18-55 years. This CDR3 contains 13 residues. V lost 3 bases, J lost 8 bases, and 14 bases lay in between. CDR1 is SGDLS and CDR2 is YYNGEE in the germline V gene.

Sequences were derived from peripheral blood, sampled in a trial of Ad26.COV2.S vaccine versus placebo. J is TRBJ1-2 and V is TRBV9; weak D call: TRBD1 (5 bases). This sequence was found in a person aged 18 to 65 who received the Ad26.COV2.S COVID-19 vaccine or a placebo. The chain's CDR3 is CASSAGPLGGYTF. CDR3 nucleotide sequence: TGTGCCAGCAGCGCGGGACCGCTCGGAGGCTACACCTTC.